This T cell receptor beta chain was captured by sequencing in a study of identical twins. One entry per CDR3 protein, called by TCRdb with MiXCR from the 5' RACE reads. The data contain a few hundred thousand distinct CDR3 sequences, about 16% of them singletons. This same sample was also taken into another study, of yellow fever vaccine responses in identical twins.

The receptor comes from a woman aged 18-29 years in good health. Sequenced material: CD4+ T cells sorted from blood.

CDR3 bases: TGCAGTCCAATCCTACCGGGGGAAGCTTTCTTT. Protein sequence: CSPILPGEAFF. V is TRBV20-1 and J is TRBJ1-1; the D is unclear. The germline V gene has CDR1 DFQATT and CDR2 SNEGSKA (reference sequence). The CDR3 spans 11 residues. V was trimmed by 8 bases and J by 8 bases, leaving 15 bases between them.